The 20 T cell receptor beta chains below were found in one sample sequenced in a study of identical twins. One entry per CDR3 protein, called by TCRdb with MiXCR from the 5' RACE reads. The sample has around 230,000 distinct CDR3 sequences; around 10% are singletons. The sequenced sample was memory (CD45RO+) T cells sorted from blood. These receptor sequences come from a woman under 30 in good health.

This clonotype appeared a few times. The CDR3 coding sequence is TGCGCCAGCAGCCCTGCCCAGGTCAGCACCGGGGAGCTGTTTTTT. It translates to CASSPAQVSTGELFF. This chain uses TRBV5-1 with TRBJ2-2; D unclear. V was pared by 4 bases and J by 4 bases, with 14 bases between. CDR3 length: 15 amino acids. CDR1 is SGHRS, CDR2 YFSETQ, per germline. Full variable domain (missing parts from reference TRBV5-1 and TRBJ2-2): KAGVTQTPRYLIKTRGQQVTLSCSPISGHRSVSWYQQTPGQGLQFLFEYFSETQRNKGNFPGRFSGRQFSNSRSEMNVSTLELGDSALYLCASSPAQVSTGELFFGEGSRLTVL.

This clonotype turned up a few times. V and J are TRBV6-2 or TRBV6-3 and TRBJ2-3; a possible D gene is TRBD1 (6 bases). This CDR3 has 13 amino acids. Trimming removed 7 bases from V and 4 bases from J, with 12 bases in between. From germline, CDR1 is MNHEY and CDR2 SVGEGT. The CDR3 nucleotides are TGTGCCAGCACCGACAGGAGCGCAGATACGCAGTATTTT. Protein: CASTDRSADTQYF.

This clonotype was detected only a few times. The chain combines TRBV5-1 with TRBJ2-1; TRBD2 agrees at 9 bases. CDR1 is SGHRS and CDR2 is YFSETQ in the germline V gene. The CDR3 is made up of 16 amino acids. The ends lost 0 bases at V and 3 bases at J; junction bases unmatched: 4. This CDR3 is CASSLAGGRGYNEQFF. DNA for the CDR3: TGCGCCAGCAGCTTGGCTGGCGGGAGGGGCTACAATGAGCAGTTCTTC.

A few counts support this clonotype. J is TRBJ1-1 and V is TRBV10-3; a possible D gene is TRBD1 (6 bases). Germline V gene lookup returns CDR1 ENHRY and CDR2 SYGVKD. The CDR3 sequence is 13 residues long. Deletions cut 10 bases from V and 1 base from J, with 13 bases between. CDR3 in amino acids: CATSDSSNTEAFF. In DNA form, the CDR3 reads TGTGCCACCTCGGACAGCTCGAACACTGAAGCTTTCTTT.

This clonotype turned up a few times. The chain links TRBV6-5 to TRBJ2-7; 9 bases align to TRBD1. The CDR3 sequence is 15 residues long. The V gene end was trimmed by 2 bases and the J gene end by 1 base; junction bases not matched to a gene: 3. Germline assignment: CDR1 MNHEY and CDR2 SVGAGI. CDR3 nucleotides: TGTGCCAGCAGTTACGGGACAGGGACATCCTACGAGCAGTACTTC. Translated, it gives CASSYGTGTSYEQYF.

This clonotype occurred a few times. The CDR3 sequence is CASSEGLAGTPLSIHEQFF. The DNA for the CDR3 is TGTGCCAGCAGTGAAGGACTAGCGGGAACACCTCTCTCGATCCATGAGCAGTTCTTC. The rearrangement uses TRBV2 and TRBJ2-1, with 11 bases aligning to TRBD2. Germline-derived CDR1 and CDR2 are SNHLY and FYNNEI. The CDR3 contains 19 residues. The J segment lost 8 bases and the V segment lost 1 base, leaving 16 bases of the junction unmatched.

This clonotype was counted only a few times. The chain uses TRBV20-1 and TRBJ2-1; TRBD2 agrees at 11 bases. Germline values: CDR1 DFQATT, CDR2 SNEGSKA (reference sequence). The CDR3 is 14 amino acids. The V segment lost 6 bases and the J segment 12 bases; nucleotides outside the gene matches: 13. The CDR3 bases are TGCAGTGCCCAGGGACTAGCGGAGCGAGCCGTGCAGTTCTTC. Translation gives CSAQGLAERAVQFF.

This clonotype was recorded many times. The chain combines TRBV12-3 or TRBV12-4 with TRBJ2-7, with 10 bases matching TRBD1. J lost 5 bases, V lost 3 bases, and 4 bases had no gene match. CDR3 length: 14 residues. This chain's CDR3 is CASSFGTGDHEQYF. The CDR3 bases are TGTGCCAGCAGTTTTGGGACAGGGGACCACGAGCAGTACTTC.

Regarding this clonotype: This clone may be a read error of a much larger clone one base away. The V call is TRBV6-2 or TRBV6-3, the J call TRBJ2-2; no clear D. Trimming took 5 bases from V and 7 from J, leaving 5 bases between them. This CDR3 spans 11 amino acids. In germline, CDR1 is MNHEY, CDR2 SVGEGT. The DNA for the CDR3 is TGTGCCAGCAGTAGGTACGGGGAGCTGTTTTTT. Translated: CASSRYGELFF.

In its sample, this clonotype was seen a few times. In nucleotides, the CDR3 is TGTGCCAGCAGTCCTCGGCGGGGTCGGTACAATGAGCAGTTCTTC. Translation gives CASSPRRGRYNEQFF. J is TRBJ2-1 and V is TRBV27, with D possibly TRBD2 on 6 matching bases. The CDR3 is 15 amino acids. Germline-derived CDR1 and CDR2 are MNHEY and SMNVEV (reference sequence). The germline V and J ends were trimmed by 5 bases and 4 bases, with 15 bases remaining between them.

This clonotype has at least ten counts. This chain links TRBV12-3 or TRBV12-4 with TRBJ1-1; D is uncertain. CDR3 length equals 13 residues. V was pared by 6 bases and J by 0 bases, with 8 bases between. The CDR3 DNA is TGTGCCAGCAGGGGTCACGTGAACACTGAAGCTTTCTTT. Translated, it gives CASRGHVNTEAFF.

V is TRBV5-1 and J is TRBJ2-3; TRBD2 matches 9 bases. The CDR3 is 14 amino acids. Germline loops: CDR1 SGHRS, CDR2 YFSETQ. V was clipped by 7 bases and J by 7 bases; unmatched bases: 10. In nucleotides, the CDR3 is TGCGCCAGCCAGGCGGGGGGGCGCTCATATACGCAGTATTTT. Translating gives CASQAGGRSYTQYF.

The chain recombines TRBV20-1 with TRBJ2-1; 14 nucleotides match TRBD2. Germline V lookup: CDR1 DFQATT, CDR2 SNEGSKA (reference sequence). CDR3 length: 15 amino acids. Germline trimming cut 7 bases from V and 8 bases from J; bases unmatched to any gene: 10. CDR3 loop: CSGGGGLAGAYEQFF. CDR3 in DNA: TGCAGTGGGGGGGGGGGACTAGCGGGAGCGTATGAGCAGTTCTTC.

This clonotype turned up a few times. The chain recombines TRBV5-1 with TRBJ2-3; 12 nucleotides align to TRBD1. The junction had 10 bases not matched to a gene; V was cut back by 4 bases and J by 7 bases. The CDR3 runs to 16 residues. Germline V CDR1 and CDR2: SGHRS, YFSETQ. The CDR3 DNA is TGCGCCAGCAGCCCCGCCGGGACAGGGGGCGTCAATACGCAGTATTTT. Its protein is CASSPAGTGGVNTQYF.

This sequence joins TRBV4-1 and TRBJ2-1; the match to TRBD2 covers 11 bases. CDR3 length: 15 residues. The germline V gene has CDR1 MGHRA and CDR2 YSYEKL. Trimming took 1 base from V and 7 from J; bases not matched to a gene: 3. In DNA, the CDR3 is TGCGCCAGCAGCCAAGGACTAGCGGGACGGAATGAGCAGTTCTTC. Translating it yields CASSQGLAGRNEQFF.

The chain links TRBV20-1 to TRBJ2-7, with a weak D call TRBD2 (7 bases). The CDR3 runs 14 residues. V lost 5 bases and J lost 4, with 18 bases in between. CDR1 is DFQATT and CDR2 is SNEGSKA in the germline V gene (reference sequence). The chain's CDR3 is CSAASRGAFYEQYF. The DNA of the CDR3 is TGCAGTGCTGCTTCCCGGGGGGCTTTTTACGAGCAGTACTTC.

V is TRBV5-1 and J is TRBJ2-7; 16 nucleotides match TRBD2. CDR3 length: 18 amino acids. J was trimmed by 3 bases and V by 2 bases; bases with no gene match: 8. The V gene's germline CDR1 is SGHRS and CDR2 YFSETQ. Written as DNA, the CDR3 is TGCGCCAGCAGCTTCGGGACTAGCGGGAGGGCCTTTCTCTACGAGCAGTACTTC. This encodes CASSFGTSGRAFLYEQYF.

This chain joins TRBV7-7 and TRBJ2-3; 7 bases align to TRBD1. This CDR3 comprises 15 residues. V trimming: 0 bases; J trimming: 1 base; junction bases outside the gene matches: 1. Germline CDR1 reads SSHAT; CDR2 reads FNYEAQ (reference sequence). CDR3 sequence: CASSLADRGTDTQYF. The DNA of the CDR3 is TGTGCCAGCAGCTTAGCAGACAGGGGCACAGATACGCAGTATTTT.

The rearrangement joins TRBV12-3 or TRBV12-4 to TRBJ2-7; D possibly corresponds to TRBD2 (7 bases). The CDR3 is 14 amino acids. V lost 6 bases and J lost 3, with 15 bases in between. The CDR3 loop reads CASREGGLVYEQYF. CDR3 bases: TGTGCCAGCAGGGAGGGGGGGCTCGTCTACGAGCAGTACTTC.

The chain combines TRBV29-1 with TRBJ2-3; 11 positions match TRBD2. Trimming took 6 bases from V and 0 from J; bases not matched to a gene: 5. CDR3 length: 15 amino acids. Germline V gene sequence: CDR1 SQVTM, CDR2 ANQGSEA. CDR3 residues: CSVETSGVSTDTQYF. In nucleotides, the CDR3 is TGCAGCGTGGAGACTAGCGGGGTTAGCACAGATACGCAGTATTTT.